The entry that follows covers one T cell receptor (beta chain) sequence. Its antigen is undetermined. These data belong to a study of T cells in localized non-small cell lung cancer. Clones were sequenced by immunoSEQ multiplex PCR, and TCRdb holds only the in-frame ones, with some missing. The sample records 70,000 or so clones, 65% to 85% being singletons. Study-level points and caveats: There was higher T cell clonality in uninvolved adjacent lung than in tumor, and it was highest there. Among the top 100 tumor clones, a median approximately 60 appeared in adjacent lung.

The V and J ends lost 3 bases and 7 bases, in that order; junction bases with no gene match: 8. This CDR3 has 15 residues. Per the germline V gene, CDR1 is MNHNS and CDR2 is SASEGT. The rearrangement links TRBV6-1 to TRBJ2-7; TRBD2 matches at 11 bases. The sample was peripheral blood, taken before any cancer treatment. This sequence originates from a female donor over 55 with stage I lung adenocarcinoma. The CDR3 DNA is TGTGCCAGCAGTGAGTGGCTAGCGGGGGGCGGGGAGCAGTACTTC. Translating it yields CASSEWLAGGGEQYF.